The present entry profiles one T cell receptor beta chain with its context. This sample was included in a study of low-dose radiotherapy and immunotherapy resistance in tumors. Across the study: Members of Cohort 2 were treated with 1 Gy per fraction every two weeks; their total was 13 Gy over 26 weeks.

Documented time point: before trial treatment. Germline CDR1 reads SGHTA; CDR2 reads FQGTGA. This CDR3 is built from 15 residues. Alpha and beta chains were covered, as first-strand cDNA relied on TRAV- and TRBV-specific primers. With a constant-region primer and a V-primer adapter, TCRs were subjected to roughly 18 PCR cycles of amplification. Amplification (by in vitro transcription) was performed on isolated mRNA. Via MiXCR, TCRdb re-called the reads, giving one row per CDR3 protein. Seen here are 55,000 to 65,000 distinct CDR3 sequences, around 27% observed once, and the top ten hold 6.6%. This chain joins TRBV7-3 and TRBJ2-5; 11 bases agree with TRBD2. The end of the DNA is better explained by TRBJ2-7, so the J call may be wrong. The starting material was PBMCs, obtained before treatment. The clonotype comes from a male donor with rectosigmoid adenocarcinoma. The CDR3 DNA sequence: TGTGCCAGCAGCTTAGAACTAGCGGGAGTCAGCGAGCAGTACTTC. It translates to CASSLELAGVSEQYF.